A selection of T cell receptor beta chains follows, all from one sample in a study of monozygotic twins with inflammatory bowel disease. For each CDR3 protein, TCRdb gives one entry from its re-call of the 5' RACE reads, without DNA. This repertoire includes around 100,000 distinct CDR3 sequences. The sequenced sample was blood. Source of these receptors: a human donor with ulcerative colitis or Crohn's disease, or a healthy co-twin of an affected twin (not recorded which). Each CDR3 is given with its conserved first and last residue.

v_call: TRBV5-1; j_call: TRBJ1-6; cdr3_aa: CASSLGGKSDSPLHF
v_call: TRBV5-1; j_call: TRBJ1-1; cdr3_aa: CASSLEFGQAFF
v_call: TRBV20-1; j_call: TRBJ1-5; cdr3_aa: CSARKTGILNQPQHF
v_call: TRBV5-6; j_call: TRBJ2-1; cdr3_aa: CASQFSQGVYNEQFF
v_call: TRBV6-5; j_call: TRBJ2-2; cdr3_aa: CASSYTGHNTGELFF
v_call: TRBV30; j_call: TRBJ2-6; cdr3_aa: CAWNQWAGANVLTF
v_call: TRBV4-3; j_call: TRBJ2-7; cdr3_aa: CASSPLRAGHYEQYF
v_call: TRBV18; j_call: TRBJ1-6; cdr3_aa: CASSKDTNSPLHF
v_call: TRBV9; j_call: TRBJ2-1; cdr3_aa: CASSVGAGAYNEQFF
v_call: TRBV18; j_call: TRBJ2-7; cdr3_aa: CASSIAGTRGTYEQYF
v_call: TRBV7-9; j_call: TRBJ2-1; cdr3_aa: CASSLGQGNSQFF
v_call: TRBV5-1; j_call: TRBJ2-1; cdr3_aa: CASVGESPVFLHNEQFF
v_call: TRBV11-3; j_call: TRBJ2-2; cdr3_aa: CASSLESYPGELFF